These 7 T cell receptor beta chains came from one sample sequenced in a study of beta chain features in type 1 diabetes. Study-wide findings and caveats: Across all four CD4+ subsets, people with type 1 diabetes showed modestly shorter TCRB CDR3s.

The study reverse transcribed the entire isolated RNA, so it sequenced expressed TCRB transcripts. The table came from immunoSEQ multiplex PCR; TCRdb's copy has only in-frame clones and leaves some out. The sample carries roughly 340,000 clones, around an eighth recorded once. No antigen has been identified for these receptors. Sequenced input: naive CD4+ T cells from blood. These receptor sequences come from a woman younger than 30 with type 1 diabetes.

This clone was detected a few times. The rearrangement uses TRBV7-2 and TRBJ2-7, with TRBD2 identical over 7 bases. CDR1 SGHTA and CDR2 FQGNSA come from the germline V gene. V was pared by 0 bases and J by 4 bases, with 6 bases of the junction left unmatched. This CDR3 is built from 15 residues. The CDR3 loop is CASSLAGGPGYEQYF. The CDR3 DNA reads as TGTGCCAGCAGCTTAGCGGGAGGGCCCGGGTACGAGCAGTACTTC.

The V call is TRBV6-6, the J call TRBJ1-1; D ambiguous. The CDR3 is 15 amino acids. The germline CDR1 and CDR2 sequences are MNHNY and SVGAGI (reference sequence). With 7 bases removed from V and 1 base from J, the gap between germline ends came to 16 bases. The chain's CDR3 is CASTRGPRTNTEAFF. The CDR3 DNA is TGTGCCAGCACCCGAGGGCCTAGGACGAACACTGAAGCTTTCTTT.

This clone has just a few counts. The chain has TRBV28 and TRBJ2-1, with 9 bases identical to TRBD2. V was pared by 8 bases and J by 0 bases, with 11 bases of the junction left unmatched. The germline V gene encodes CDR1 MDHEN and CDR2 SYDVKM. CDR3 size: 17 residues. The CDR3 spells CASLSRGGGGSYNEQFF. CDR3 nucleotide sequence: TGTGCCAGCCTTTCCCGGGGCGGGGGGGGCTCCTACAATGAGCAGTTCTTC. The full variable domain, completed using reference TRBV28 and TRBJ2-1, is DVKVTQSSRYLVKRTGEKVFLECVQDMDHENMFWYRQDPGLGLRLIYFSYDVKMKEKGDIPEGYSVSREKKERFSLILESASTNQTSMYLCASLSRGGGGSYNEQFFGPGTRLTVL.

This CDR3 reads CASSRQIRETQYF. DNA for the CDR3: TGTGCCAGCAGTCGACAGATCCGAGAGACCCAGTACTTC. The rearrangement uses TRBV7-3 and TRBJ2-5; a possible D gene is TRBD1 (5 bases). This CDR3 contains 13 residues. Looked up from germline, CDR1 is SGHTA and CDR2 is FQGTGA. Trimming took off 6 bases at V and 4 bases at J, with 12 bases between the two ends.

The gene calls are TRBV5-1 and TRBJ2-7; 14 bases fit TRBD2. There are 15 residues in the CDR3. The germline gives CDR1 SGHRS, CDR2 YFSETQ. J gave up 9 bases and V 4 bases, and 9 bases lay outside the gene matches. CDR3 residues: CASSPGTSGSGRQYV. The CDR3 coding sequence is TGCGCCAGCAGCCCGGGGACTAGCGGGAGCGGGAGGCAGTACGTC.

This chain connects TRBV4-1 to TRBJ2-3; the D gene is possibly TRBD1 (6 bases). The CDR3 has 15 residues. Germline V gene lookup returns CDR1 MGHRA and CDR2 YSYEKL. V was pared by 1 base and J by 6 bases, with 14 bases between. In DNA, the CDR3 is TGCGCCAGCAGCCAAGGACAGGCGGTGGCCGATACGCAGTATTTT. Translation gives CASSQGQAVADTQYF.

The genes are TRBV2 and TRBJ1-4; a weak D match, TRBD1 (6 bases). V shed 4 bases and J shed 0 bases, with 12 bases lying between them. The CDR3 contains 16 residues. CDR1 is SNHLY, CDR2 FYNNEI, per germline. CDR3 sequence: CASSVEGGSTNEKLFF. The DNA of the CDR3 is TGTGCCAGCAGTGTCGAAGGGGGATCAACTAATGAAAAACTGTTTTTT.